Presented here are 14 T cell receptor beta chains from one specimen sequenced in a study of blood T cell repertoires in COVID-19. Sequenced by immunoSEQ multiplex PCR; TCRdb stores in-frame clones only, minus some. This sample carries tens of thousands of clones, approximately 85% of them seen once, and the ten largest clones take about 15%. The sample taken for sequencing was peripheral blood. Receptor source: a human donor in a cohort sampled during active COVID-19. The donor label of this sample is uncertain.

This chain uses TRBV5-6 with TRBJ1-6; 8 bases match TRBD1. The V gene's germline CDR1 is SGHDT and CDR2 YYEEEE. This CDR3 has 17 residues. Trimming at V came to 2 bases and at J to 7 bases, leaving 11 bases not matched to a gene. The CDR3 loop reads CASSFLRTGQENSPLHF. CDR3 in DNA: TGTGCCAGCAGCTTCTTACGCACGGGACAGGAAAATTCACCCCTCCACTTT.

The V gene is TRBV5-4, the J gene TRBJ1-4; D unresolved. The CDR3 contains 15 residues. The V end was cut by 4 bases, the J end by 6 bases, with 16 bases between. Germline loops: CDR1 SGHNT, CDR2 YYREEE (reference sequence). CDR3 sequence (DNA): TGTGCCAGCAGCCCGGACCCAAACGGGGATGAAAAACTGTTTTTT. Translated: CASSPDPNGDEKLFF.

The chain combines TRBV19 with TRBJ2-3; TRBD2 aligns across 12 bases. The CDR3 spans 18 residues. Looked up from germline, CDR1 is LNHDA and CDR2 is SQIVND (reference sequence). Trimming removed 5 bases from V and 5 bases from J; junction bases left unmatched: 14. CDR3 amino acids: CASSLCPRLAGEVDTQYF. In DNA, the CDR3 is TGTGCCAGTAGTCTCTGCCCGCGACTAGCGGGGGAAGTAGATACGCAGTATTTT. Full variable domain (missing parts from reference TRBV19 and TRBJ2-3): DGGITQSPKYLFRKEGQNVTLSCEQNLNHDAMYWYRQDPGQGLRLIYYSQIVNDFQKGDIAEGYSVSREKKESFPLTVTSAQKNPTAFYLCASSLCPRLAGEVDTQYFGPGTRLTVL.

The rearrangement joins TRBV28 to TRBJ2-3, with 8 positions matching TRBD1. Germline-derived CDR1 and CDR2 are MDHEN and SYDVKM. This CDR3 is built from 15 residues. Germline trimming cut 4 bases from V and 5 bases from J; bases unmatched to any gene: 8. CDR3 nucleotide sequence: TGTGCCAGCAGTTCATTAGGGACAGGCCTAGATACGCAGTATTTT. This gives the protein CASSSLGTGLDTQYF.

This clone was observed once. The rearrangement links TRBV7-2 to TRBJ1-2; D remains unclear. Trimming left V 0 bases short and J 3 bases short, with 8 bases between. The CDR3 runs to 14 residues. Per germline, CDR1 SGHTA and CDR2 FQGNSA. CDR3 protein: CASSLALADYGYTF. The CDR3 DNA sequence: TGTGCCAGCAGCTTAGCTTTGGCAGACTATGGCTACACCTTC.

This sequence joins TRBV29-1 and TRBJ2-3; D is unresolved. V was trimmed by 4 bases and J by 2 bases, leaving 4 bases between them. This CDR3 contains 11 residues. Germline V CDR1 and CDR2: SQVTM, ANQGSEA. Here the CDR3 reads CSVAITDTQYF. For the CDR3, the DNA is TGCAGCGTTGCTATCACAGATACGCAGTATTTT.

The chain couples TRBV28 to TRBJ2-7, with 7 bases aligning to TRBD1. The CDR3 sequence is 15 residues long. With 2 bases clipped from V and 3 bases from J, the junction kept 7 bases outside the gene matches. Per germline, CDR1 MDHEN and CDR2 SYDVKM. The DNA for the CDR3 is TGTGCCAGCAGTTTAACTCCGGGACAGAGCTACGAGCAGTACTTC. Its protein is CASSLTPGQSYEQYF.

The rearrangement links TRBV5-1 to TRBJ1-2; perhaps TRBD1 as D (5 bases). The CDR3 runs 15 residues. V was trimmed by 4 bases and J by 2 bases, leaving 15 bases between them. Germline-derived CDR1 and CDR2 are SGHRS and YFSETQ. The CDR3 nucleotides read TGCGCCAGCAGCGCGGACACAACGGCGAACTATGGCTACACCTTC. Its translation is CASSADTTANYGYTF.

This clone was counted once. The chain couples TRBV27 to TRBJ1-2; TRBD1 matches 7 bases. Germline V gives CDR1 MNHEY, CDR2 SMNVEV (reference sequence). CDR3 size: 14 residues. V lost 5 bases and J lost 6; bases outside the gene matches: 9. CDR3 amino acids: CASSLNPQGNGYTF. The CDR3 DNA reads as TGTGCCAGCAGTCTCAACCCACAGGGGAATGGCTACACCTTC.

This clone was observed once. This chain uses TRBV7-2 with TRBJ1-1, with 10 positions matching TRBD1. The CDR3 consists of 15 residues. The V segment lost 4 bases and the J segment 12 bases; nucleotides outside the gene matches: 14. CDR1 is SGHTA, CDR2 FQGNSA, per germline. The CDR3 loop is CASSSRQGAHPTPFF. CDR3 coding DNA: TGTGCCAGCAGCTCACGACAGGGGGCACACCCGACTCCTTTCTTT.

The chain uses TRBV15 and TRBJ2-1, with D uncertain. The germline gives CDR1 LNHNV, CDR2 YYDKDF (reference sequence). Trimming removed 4 bases at V and 7 bases at J, with 8 bases between. This CDR3 has 12 residues. The CDR3: CATSTLGNEQFF. CDR3 bases: TGTGCCACCAGCACTCTCGGGAATGAGCAGTTCTTC. The variable domain in full, with the rest retrieved from reference TRBV15 and TRBJ2-1, is DAMVIQNPRYQVTQFGKPVTLSCSQTLNHNVMYWYQQKSSQAPKLLFHYYDKDFNNEADTPDNFQSRRPNTSFCFLDIRSPGLGDTAMYLCATSTLGNEQFFGPGTRLTVL.

This clone was picked up a small number of times. V usage is TRBV11-3 and J usage is TRBJ2-1, with D tentatively TRBD2 (7 bases). Deletions cut 1 base from V and 8 bases from J, with 15 bases between. The CDR3 runs 15 residues. CDR1 SGHNT and CDR2 YENEEA come from the germline V gene. The CDR3 loop reads CASSLGVQGGYEQFF. CDR3 DNA sequence: TGTGCCAGCAGCTTAGGCGTACAGGGAGGGTATGAGCAGTTCTTC.

This clone was recorded a few times. This rearrangement joins TRBV27 to TRBJ2-3, with 9 positions matching TRBD2. CDR3 length: 15 amino acids. CDR1 and CDR2 from the germline V gene are MNHEY and SMNVEV (reference sequence). J was trimmed by 2 bases and V by 2 bases; bases with no gene match: 2. CDR3 residues: CASSLLAGFTDTQYF. DNA of the CDR3: TGTGCCAGCAGTTTACTAGCGGGATTCACAGATACGCAGTATTTT.

The chain combines TRBV4-1 with TRBJ1-1; 8 bases align to TRBD1. There are 15 residues in the CDR3. Per germline, CDR1 MGHRA and CDR2 YSYEKL. V was clipped by 4 bases and J by 2 bases; unmatched bases: 6. CDR3 nucleotides: TGCGCCAGCAGCCCATCCGGGACAGGCAACACTGAAGCTTTCTTT. Translation: CASSPSGTGNTEAFF.